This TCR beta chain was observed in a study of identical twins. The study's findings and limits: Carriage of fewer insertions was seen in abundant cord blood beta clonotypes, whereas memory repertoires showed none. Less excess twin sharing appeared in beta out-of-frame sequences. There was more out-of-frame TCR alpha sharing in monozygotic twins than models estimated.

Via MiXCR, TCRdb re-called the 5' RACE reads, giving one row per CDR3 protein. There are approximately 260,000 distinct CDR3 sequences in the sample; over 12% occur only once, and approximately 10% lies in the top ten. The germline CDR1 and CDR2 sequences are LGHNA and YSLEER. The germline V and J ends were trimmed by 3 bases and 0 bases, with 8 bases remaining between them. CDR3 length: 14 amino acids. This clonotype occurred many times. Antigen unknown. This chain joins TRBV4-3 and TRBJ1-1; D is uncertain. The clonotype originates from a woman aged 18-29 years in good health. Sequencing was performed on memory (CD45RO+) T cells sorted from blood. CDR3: CASSQGIMNTEAFF. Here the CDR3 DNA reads TGCGCCAGCAGCCAGGGGATTATGAACACTGAAGCTTTCTTT.